Detailed here is one T cell receptor beta chain. The sample comes from a study of blood T cell repertoires in COVID-19. Original data processing: Counts of nucleated cells, estimated from reference gene primer amplification, were obtained. Assay used: immunoSEQ multiplex PCR; TCRdb lists only in-frame clones, some missing. That table gives V, J and clone size, and the DNA gave D and trimming. Of approximately 150,000 clones in the sample, more than 80% were seen once. Germline V lookup: CDR1 SGDLS, CDR2 YYNGEE. Trimming removed 1 base at V and 0 bases at J, with 17 bases between. This CDR3 spans 18 amino acids.

Sequencing was performed on peripheral blood. This sequence originates from a man younger than 30 with COVID-19, enrolled during active disease. This sequence joins TRBV9 and TRBJ2-1, with D possibly TRBD1 on 6 matching bases. CDR3 amino acids: CASSVSGGYSNSYNEQFF. The CDR3 DNA follows: TGTGCCAGCAGCGTAAGTGGGGGCTACTCCAACTCCTACAATGAGCAGTTCTTC.